The rows below give T cell receptor beta chains drawn from one sample of a study of blood T cell repertoires in COVID-19. The repertoire was sequenced with immunoSEQ multiplex PCR; TCRdb's copy has only in-frame clones and lacks some. This table has 120,000 or so clones, about 83% appearing once. The sample comprised peripheral blood. The receptors originated from a man aged 70-80 years with acute or convalescent COVID-19. The CDR3 runs from the conserved cysteine through the conserved F or W. The D gene is left open where the match is weak. Part of the rows lack a size; the others show once, few, many or a class for expanded clones.

J gene	V gene	clone size	D gene	CDR3 DNA	CDR3 protein
TRBJ2-1	TRBV25-1	.	.	TGTGCCAGCAGTCAGGGGAGATACTCCTACAATGAGCAGTTCTTC	CASSQGRYSYNEQFF
TRBJ1-2	TRBV19	.	.	TGTGCCAGTAGTATAAACAGGGATGGCTACACCTTC	CASSINRDGYTF
TRBJ1-1	TRBV29-1	.	TRBD1	TGCAGCTTAGGACAGGGACGGGGTGAAGCTTTCTTT	CSLGQGRGEAFF
TRBJ1-2	TRBV15	.	.	TGTGCCACCAGCTTCGACACAGACTATGGCTACACCTTC	CATSFDTDYGYTF
TRBJ1-4	TRBV21-1	few	.	TGTGCCAGCAGCAAAAGGACAGGGAGGAATGCAACTAATGAAAAACTGTTTTTT	CASSKRTGRNATNEKLFF
TRBJ2-6	TRBV6-2/TRBV6-3	.	TRBD1	TGTGCCAGCAGTCCACTACCAATAGGGACAGCCTCTGGGGCCAACGTCCTGACTTTC	CASSPLPIGTASGANVLTF
TRBJ2-7	TRBV7-8	.	.	TGTGCCAGCAGCTTTCCGGGTACCTACGAGCAGTACTTC	CASSFPGTYEQYF
TRBJ2-6	TRBV30	.	TRBD1	TGTGCCTGGAGTGTACATGACAGGGTCCTATACTCTGGGGCCAACGTCCTGACTTTC	CAWSVHDRVLYSGANVLTF
TRBJ1-1	TRBV5-6	.	TRBD1	TGTGCCAGCAGTCCAACAGGGGACACTGAAGCTTTCTTT	CASSPTGDTEAFF
TRBJ1-1	TRBV4-3	.	.	TGCGCCAGCAGCCCAGGAGGGGTATTAGGGACTGAAGCTTTCTTT	CASSPGGVLGTEAFF
TRBJ2-7	TRBV27	.	TRBD1	TGTGCCAGCAGTTTATCGACGGGACAGGTGGGCTACGAGCAGTACTTC	CASSLSTGQVGYEQYF
TRBJ2-5	TRBV5-1	.	TRBD1	TGCGCCAGCAGCTTCCAGGGGGCAGGAGAGACCCAGTACTTC	CASSFQGAGETQYF
TRBJ2-1	TRBV5-1	.	TRBD2	TGCGCCAGCAGCTTGGGCCAGGGAGGGAATGAGCAGTTCTTC	CASSLGQGGNEQFF
TRBJ2-1	TRBV25-1	.	.	TGTGCCAGCAGTGGAGGGGGGGCCCTCAATGAGCAGTTCTTC	CASSGGGALNEQFF
TRBJ2-7	TRBV12-3/TRBV12-4	.	.	TGTGCCAGCAGCCACGGAAGGTGGAGCGAGCAGTACTTC	CASSHGRWSEQYF
TRBJ2-7	TRBV24-1	.	TRBD1	TGTGCCACCAGTGATCCCGGGACAGGGGCTCACGAGCAGTACTTC	CATSDPGTGAHEQYF
TRBJ1-2	TRBV12-3/TRBV12-4	.	TRBD1	TGTGCCAGCAGCTTGACAGGGGAAAGTGGCTACACCTTC	CASSLTGESGYTF
TRBJ2-2	TRBV5-4	.	TRBD2	TGTGCCAGCAGCCGGGGTGGTTCGGGGGGTACCGGGGAGCTGTTTTTT	CASSRGGSGGTGELFF
TRBJ2-5	TRBV7-3	.	.	TGTGCCAGCAGCTTAAGTGGGGGGGCCGCAGAGACCCAGTACTTC	CASSLSGGAAETQYF
TRBJ2-5	TRBV11-2	.	.	TGTGCCAGCAGCCGTAGCGGACCGGGGGAGACCCAGTACTTC	CASSRSGPGETQYF
TRBJ2-2	TRBV5-1	once	.	TGCGCCAGCAGCTTAGGGACTTTTAACACCGGGGAGCTGTTTTTT	CASSLGTFNTGELFF
TRBJ1-5	TRBV2	.	.	TGTGCCAGCAGTGTAAGAGCGAGACAGTCCAATCAGCCCCAGCATTTT	CASSVRARQSNQPQHF
TRBJ2-3	TRBV7-2	.	TRBD2	TGTGCCAGCAGCTTCCTAGCGGGGGCTAGCACAGATACGCAGTATTTT	CASSFLAGASTDTQYF
TRBJ1-5	TRBV6-5	.	.	TGTGCCAGCAGTTACTCCACAAATCAGCCCCAGCATTTT	CASSYSTNQPQHF
TRBJ1-1	TRBV12-5	.	TRBD1	TGTGCTAGTGGTTTGGTCGGACAGGGAGGTACTGAAGCTTTCTTT	CASGLVGQGGTEAFF
TRBJ1-6	TRBV6-1	.	.	TGTGCCAGCAGTGAGGCAGGGGCCCGGAATTCACCCCTCCACTTT	CASSEAGARNSPLHF
TRBJ2-7	TRBV28	few	TRBD2	TGTGCCAGCAGCTCAGGGACTAGCGGGAGACACGAGCAGTACTTC	CASSSGTSGRHEQYF
TRBJ2-7	TRBV28	.	TRBD1	TGTGCCAGCAGTGCGACAGGGGGATCCTACGAGCAGTACTTC	CASSATGGSYEQYF
TRBJ1-1	TRBV6-6	once	.	TGTGCCAGCAGCCTACTCCAGAACACTGAAGCTTTCTTT	CASSLLQNTEAFF
TRBJ2-3	TRBV5-5	.	TRBD2	TGTGCCAGCAGCGTGTTAGCGGGGAGCACAGATACGCAGTATTTT	CASSVLAGSTDTQYF
TRBJ1-2	TRBV7-6	.	TRBD1	TGTGCCAGCAGCTTAGGTCAGGGGGCTGTCTATGGCTACACCTTC	CASSLGQGAVYGYTF
TRBJ1-6	TRBV5-1	.	.	TGCGCCAGCAGCGCGAACTTTAATTCACCCCTCCACTTT	CASSANFNSPLHF
TRBJ1-6	TRBV27	.	.	TGTGCCAGCAGTTTGGACAGTCTAGTAGCACCCCTCCACTTT	CASSLDSLVAPLHF
TRBJ2-2	TRBV4-3	.	TRBD1	TGCGCCAGCAGCACAACTATTGGACAGGGCAAGTCCGGGGAGCTGTTTTTT	CASSTTIGQGKSGELFF
TRBJ2-7	TRBV28	few	.	TGTGCCAGCAGTTCAGGGCCCGAGCAGTACTTC	CASSSGPEQYF
TRBJ1-2	TRBV6-6	.	TRBD1	TGTGCCAGCATCCGGACAGGGGAAAGGAACTATGGCTACACCTTC	CASIRTGERNYGYTF
TRBJ1-2	TRBV7-9	once	.	TGTGCCAGCAGCCCTGTCCCGGTTTCCCATGGCTACACCTTC	CASSPVPVSHGYTF
TRBJ2-1	TRBV5-5	.	TRBD2	TGTGCCAGCAGCAACCCTAGCGGGGGCGATGAGCAGTTCTTC	CASSNPSGGDEQFF
TRBJ2-1	TRBV7-3	.	TRBD2	TGTGCCAGCAGCTTTGGGCTAGCGGCCTACAATGAGCAGTTCTTC	CASSFGLAAYNEQFF
TRBJ2-5	TRBV5-1	.	.	TGCGCCAGCAGACAAGGATCCGGGAATCAAGAGACCCAGTACTTC	CASRQGSGNQETQYF
TRBJ2-2	TRBV7-6	.	.	TGTGCCAGCAGCTTAGGACAGGGAGGTAGCGGGGAGCTGTTTTTT	CASSLGQGGSGELFF